A selection of T cell receptor beta chains follows, all from one sample in a study of cytomegalovirus exposure and HLA in healthy donors. This table comes from immunoSEQ multiplex PCR, and its TCRdb copy is limited to in-frame clones, with some not included. The sample spans some 46,000 clones; the ten largest clones claim roughly 8%. Sequencing used PBMCs. Receptors originate from a male donor in good health and CMV-seronegative. Each CDR3 is given with its conserved first and last residue. D genes are given only for firm matches. Size tells how often a clone was seen (once, few, many) or the class of an expanded clone, and some rows leave it out.

TRBD1	13	TRBJ1-5	TRBV6-5	-	TGTGCCAGCAGTGGACAGGTCAATCAGCCCCAGCATTTT	CASSGQVNQPQHF
TRBD1	13	TRBJ2-7	TRBV9	-	TGTGCCAGCTCCCGACAGGGGGGCTTCGAGCAGTACTTC	CASSRQGGFEQYF
TRBD1	16	TRBJ2-2	TRBV6-5	-	TGTGCCAGCAGTTCCCCCGGGACAGGGCCAGCCGGGGAGCTGTTTTTT	CASSSPGTGPAGELFF
-	13	TRBJ2-5	TRBV5-1	-	TGCGCCAGCAGCCTTGGCGGCCAAGAGACCCAGTACTTC	CASSLGGQETQYF
-	16	TRBJ2-3	TRBV28	-	TGTGCCAGCAGTTTTCGATTCCAGCGGGCCACAGATACGCAGTATTTT	CASSFRFQRATDTQYF
-	13	TRBJ1-4	TRBV30	-	TGTGCCTGGAGTGTACAGATTAATGAAAAACTGTTTTTT	CAWSVQINEKLFF
TRBD1	13	TRBJ1-4	TRBV6-1	-	TGTGCCAACCCGGGACAGGGGGATGAAAAACTGTTTTTT	CANPGQGDEKLFF
-	15	TRBJ2-2	TRBV28	-	TGTGCCAGCAGTTTAGCTAGCCTTAACACCGGGGAGCTGTTTTTT	CASSLASLNTGELFF
-	13	TRBJ2-1	TRBV30	-	TGTGCCTGGAGTGCCCTAAAGGGAGGTGGGGAGTTCTTC	CAWSALKGGGEFF
-	15	TRBJ1-4	TRBV5-4	-	TGTGCCAGCAGCCCCCGAGGAGGGGCGGGTGAAAAACTGTTTTTT	CASSPRGGAGEKLFF
-	13	TRBJ2-1	TRBV29-1	-	TGCAGCGTTAAAGGCGGATCCTACAATGAGCAGTTCTTC	CSVKGGSYNEQFF
-	14	TRBJ2-7	TRBV2	-	TGTGCCAGCAGTGGCGGCAGCCTCTCCTACGAGCAGTACTTC	CASSGGSLSYEQYF
-	14	TRBJ1-5	TRBV28	-	TGTGCCAGCAGTTTGGGCAGGGGAAGTCAGCCCCAGCATTTT	CASSLGRGSQPQHF
-	15	TRBJ2-2	TRBV18	-	TGTGCCAGCTCAGCCACAGGGATCAACACCGGGGAGCTGTTTTTT	CASSATGINTGELFF
TRBD1	16	TRBJ2-7	TRBV4-3	-	TGCGCCAGCAGCCAAGCCGCCGGGACAGGAGCCTACGAGCAGTACTTC	CASSQAAGTGAYEQYF
TRBD1	17	TRBJ2-1	TRBV5-6	-	TGTGCCAGCAGCTTGTATGGGACAGGGGCGTCAGGGAATGAGCAGTTCTTC	CASSLYGTGASGNEQFF
TRBD1	12	TRBJ1-2	TRBV10-3	-	TGTGCCATTTCCGAGGGGGCCTTTGGCTACACCTTC	CAISEGAFGYTF
TRBD2	15	TRBJ2-7	TRBV5-6	-	TGTGCCAGCAGCTTGGCCGGGGGGACCCTCTCCGAGCAGTACTTC	CASSLAGGTLSEQYF
-	14	TRBJ1-2	TRBV11-2	-	TGTGCCAGCAGCTCCTTGGGCTTGAACTATGGCTACACCTTC	CASSSLGLNYGYTF
TRBD1	16	TRBJ1-5	TRBV19	-	TGTGCCAGTACCCCGGCAGGGGGTATGGGGAATCAGCCCCAGCATTTT	CASTPAGGMGNQPQHF
-	15	TRBJ2-5	TRBV13	-	TGTGCCAGCAGCTTAAGGGTCGGGAGCCAAGAGACCCAGTACTTC	CASSLRVGSQETQYF
TRBD1	15	TRBJ2-5	TRBV5-6	-	TGTGCCAGCAGCCAAAGGGACAGGGTAGGCGAGACCCAGTACTTC	CASSQRDRVGETQYF
-	16	TRBJ1-2	TRBV30	-	TGTGCCTGGAGTGTACCGCCGACAGGTCCTAACTATGGCTACACCTTC	CAWSVPPTGPNYGYTF
-	13	TRBJ1-2	TRBV5-1	-	TGCGCCAGCAGCTTAGACAGCCCATATGGCTACACCTTC	CASSLDSPYGYTF
-	16	TRBJ2-2	TRBV10-1	-	TGCGCCAGCAGCCCTACTAGCCTACGAAACACCGGGGAGCTGTTTTTT	CASSPTSLRNTGELFF
TRBD1	13	TRBJ2-2	TRBV19	medium-sized	TGTGCCAGTACATGGGGGACAGGGGTGGGGCTGTTTTTT	CASTWGTGVGLFF
-	14	TRBJ1-5	TRBV28	-	TGTGCCAGCAGCCTGGCCCATAGCAATCAGCCCCAGCATTTT	CASSLAHSNQPQHF
-	16	TRBJ2-7	TRBV5-4	-	TGTGCCACAAGCATGGAGGCGGGACGGAGGTCCTACGAGCAGTACTTC	CATSMEAGRRSYEQYF